The clone carrying this T cell receptor beta chain came up once. V shed 5 bases, J shed 4 bases, and the junction held 17 bases outside the gene matches. The CDR3 is 19 amino acids. In germline, CDR1 is SGHTA, CDR2 FQGNSA. The sample originates from a study of T cell changes during pregnancy in multiple sclerosis. Assay used: immunoSEQ multiplex PCR; TCRdb lists only in-frame clones, some missing. The repertoire holds about 67,000 clones, with approximately 91% as singletons. The genes are TRBV7-2 and TRBJ2-1, with TRBD1 identical over 10 bases. The clonotype originates from a female donor with multiple sclerosis, enrolled in a pregnancy study. The sequences come from peripheral blood, collected in the first trimester of pregnancy. The CDR3 loop reads CASSPSRDRGMVQYNEQFF. The CDR3 coding sequence is TGTGCCAGCAGCCCCTCCCGGGACAGGGGCATGGTTCAGTACAATGAGCAGTTCTTC.